This T cell receptor beta chain was documented in a study of blood T cell repertoires in COVID-19. Study at large: T cells, B-cell-depleted T cells, or PBMCs provided the cDNA or gDNA that served as material.

A note on this clone: A junction boundary mismatches the germline segment, possibly from a read error.

Participant age was 18 to 89 years, and participants resided in fewer than 25 US areas. In assigning cohorts, the study relied on participant-reported clinical history. Repertoires were generated with immunoSEQ multiplex PCR, while TCRdb's copy carries only in-frame clones and drops some. The profile covers roughly 250,000 clones, with around 88% appearing a single time and 0.95% to 1.5% taken by the ten largest. Sequenced material: PBMCs or T cells enriched from blood (not recorded which). This receptor was obtained from a woman aged 40-49 years with acute COVID-19.

CDR3 in DNA: TGTGCTAGCAGCCCCTCTCCGGGACAGGGGATGTACGAGCAGTACTTC. It encodes CASSPSPGQGMYEQYF. The chain employs TRBV7-7 and TRBJ2-7; 10 bases are shared with TRBD1. Germline CDR1 reads SSHAT; CDR2 reads FNYEAQ (reference sequence). The length of the CDR3 is 16 residues.